This TCR beta chain came from a study of cytotoxic CD8 clonotypes in ibrutinib-treated CLL. Study at large: Some 10 relapsed/refractory, roughly 16 treatment-naive; about 17 IGHV unmutated. Response samples came after a median 12 months of treatment, range 6 to 36. On average, each sample had roughly 260,000 productive templates and approximately 100,000 productive rearrangements.

Repertoires were generated with immunoSEQ multiplex PCR, while TCRdb's copy carries only in-frame clones and drops some. The table lists 30,000 to 40,000 clones, approximately 69% of them singletons. Comments on this clone: No antigen is known for it.

General observations from the study: Clonality went higher at ibrutinib response and then dropped back toward baseline at progression.

The germline V gene encodes CDR1 LNHDA and CDR2 SQIVND (reference sequence). V was shortened by 7 bases and J by 3 bases, with 16 bases between the two germline ends. The CDR3 length is 14 residues. The TCR was taken from a human donor with chronic lymphocytic leukemia. Sequencing used PBMCs, obtained before ibrutinib treatment. J is TRBJ2-7 and V is TRBV19; D gene uncertain. The chain's CDR3 is CASTPPGPSYEQYF. The CDR3 region has the DNA TGTGCCAGTACCCCGCCGGGTCCGAGCTACGAGCAGTACTTC.